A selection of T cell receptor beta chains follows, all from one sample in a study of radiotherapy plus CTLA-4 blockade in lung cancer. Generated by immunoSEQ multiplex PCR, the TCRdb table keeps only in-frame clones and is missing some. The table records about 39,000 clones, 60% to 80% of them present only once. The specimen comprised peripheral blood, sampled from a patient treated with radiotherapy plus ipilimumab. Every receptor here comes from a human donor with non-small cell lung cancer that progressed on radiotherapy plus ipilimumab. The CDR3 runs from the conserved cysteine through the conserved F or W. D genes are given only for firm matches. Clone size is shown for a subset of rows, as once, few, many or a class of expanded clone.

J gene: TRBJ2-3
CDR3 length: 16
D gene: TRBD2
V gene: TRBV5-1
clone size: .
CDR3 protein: CASSRTSGGSTDTQYF
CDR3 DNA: TGCGCCAGCAGTCGGACTAGCGGGGGTAGCACAGATACGCAGTATTTT

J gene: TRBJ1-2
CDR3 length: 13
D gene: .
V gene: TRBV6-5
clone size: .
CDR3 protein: CASTTGQNYGYTF
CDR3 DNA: TGTGCCAGCACGACAGGACAGAACTATGGCTACACCTTC

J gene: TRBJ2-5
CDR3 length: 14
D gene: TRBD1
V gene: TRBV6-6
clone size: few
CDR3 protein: CASSYQTGLETQYF
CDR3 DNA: TGTGCCAGCAGTTACCAGACAGGGTTGGAGACCCAGTACTTC

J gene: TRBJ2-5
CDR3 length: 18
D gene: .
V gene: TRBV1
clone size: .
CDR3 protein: CTSSLRRGRGDPQETQYF
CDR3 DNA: TGCACCAGCAGCCTGCGTCGAGGGCGGGGGGACCCACAAGAGACCCAGTACTTC

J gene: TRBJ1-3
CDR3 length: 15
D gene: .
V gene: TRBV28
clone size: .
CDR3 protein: CASSLRRLSGNTIYF
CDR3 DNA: TGTGCCAGCAGTTTAAGGAGGCTCTCCGGAAACACCATATATTTT

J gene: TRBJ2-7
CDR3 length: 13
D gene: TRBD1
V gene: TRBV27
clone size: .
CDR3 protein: CASRAGTDYEQYF
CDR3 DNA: TGTGCCAGCAGAGCCGGGACAGACTACGAGCAGTACTTC

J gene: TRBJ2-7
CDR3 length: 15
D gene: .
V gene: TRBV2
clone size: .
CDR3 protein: CASRPETDSSYEQYF
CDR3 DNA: TGTGCCAGCAGGCCCGAGACAGATAGCTCCTACGAGCAGTACTTC

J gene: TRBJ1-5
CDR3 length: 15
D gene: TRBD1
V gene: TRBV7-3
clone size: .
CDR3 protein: CASSPRGPGNQPQHF
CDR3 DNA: TGTGCCAGCAGCCCCAGGGGGCCGGGCAATCAGCCCCAGCATTTT

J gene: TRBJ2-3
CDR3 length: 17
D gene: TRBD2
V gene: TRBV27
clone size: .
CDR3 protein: CASSSQLAGGPTDTQYF
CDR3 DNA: TGTGCCAGCAGTTCACAACTAGCGGGGGGGCCTACAGATACGCAGTATTTT

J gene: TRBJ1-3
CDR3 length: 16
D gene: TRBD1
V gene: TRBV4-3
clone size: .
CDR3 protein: CASSQDGTVSGNTIYF
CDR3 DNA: TGCGCCAGCAGCCAAGACGGGACAGTCTCTGGAAACACCATATATTTT

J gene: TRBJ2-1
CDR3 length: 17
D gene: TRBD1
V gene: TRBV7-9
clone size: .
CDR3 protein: CASSPRLRDRGFNEQFF
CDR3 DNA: TGTGCCAGCAGCCCACGACTCCGGGACAGGGGATTCAATGAGCAGTTCTTC

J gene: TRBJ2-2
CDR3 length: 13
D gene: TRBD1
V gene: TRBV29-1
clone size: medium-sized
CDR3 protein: CSVSPGGSGELFF
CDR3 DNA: TGCAGCGTTTCTCCAGGGGGATCCGGGGAGCTGTTTTTT

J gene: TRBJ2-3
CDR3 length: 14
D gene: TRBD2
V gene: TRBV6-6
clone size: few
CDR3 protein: CASKLAGLTDTQYF
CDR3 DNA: TGTGCCAGCAAACTAGCGGGACTCACAGATACGCAGTATTTT

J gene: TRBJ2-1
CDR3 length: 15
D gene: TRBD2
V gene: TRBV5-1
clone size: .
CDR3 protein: CASSLDLAGGNKQFF
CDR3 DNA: TGCGCCAGCAGCTTGGATCTAGCGGGGGGTAATAAGCAGTTCTTC

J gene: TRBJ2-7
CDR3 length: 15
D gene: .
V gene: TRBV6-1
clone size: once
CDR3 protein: CASSESVTVSYEQYF
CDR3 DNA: TGTGCCAGCAGTGAAAGTGTAACGGTCTCCTACGAGCAGTACTTC

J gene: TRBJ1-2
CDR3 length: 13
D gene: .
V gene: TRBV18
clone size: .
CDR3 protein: CASSPPWGDGYTF
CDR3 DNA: TGTGCCAGCTCACCACCGTGGGGGGATGGCTACACCTTC

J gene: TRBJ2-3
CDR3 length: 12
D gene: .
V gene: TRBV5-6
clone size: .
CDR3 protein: CASSFSRQSQYF
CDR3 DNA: TGTGCCAGCAGCTTCAGTCGCCAATCGCAGTATTTT

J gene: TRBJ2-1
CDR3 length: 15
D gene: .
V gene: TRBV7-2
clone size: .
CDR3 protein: CASSFSESSYNEQFF
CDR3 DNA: TGTGCCAGCAGCTTTAGCGAGAGCTCCTACAATGAGCAGTTCTTC

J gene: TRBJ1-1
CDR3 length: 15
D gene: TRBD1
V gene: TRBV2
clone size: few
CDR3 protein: CASSREGQMNTEAFF
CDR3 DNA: TGTGCCAGCAGTCGGGAGGGACAGATGAACACTGAAGCTTTCTTT

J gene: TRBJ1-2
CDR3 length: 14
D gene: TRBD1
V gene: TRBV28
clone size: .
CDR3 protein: CASSLGRTGHGYTF
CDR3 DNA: TGTGCCAGCAGTTTAGGGCGGACAGGGCATGGCTACACCTTC

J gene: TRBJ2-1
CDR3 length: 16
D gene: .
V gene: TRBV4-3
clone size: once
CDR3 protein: CASSQDGRESYNEQFF
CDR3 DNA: TGCGCCAGCAGCCAAGATGGGCGGGAATCCTACAATGAGCAGTTCTTC

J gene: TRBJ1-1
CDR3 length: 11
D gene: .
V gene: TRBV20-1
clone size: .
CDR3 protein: CSALTNTEAFF
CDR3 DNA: TGCAGTGCCCTAACCAACACTGAAGCTTTCTTT

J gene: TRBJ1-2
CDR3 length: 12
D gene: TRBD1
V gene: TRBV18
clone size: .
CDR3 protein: CASSRDRDGYTF
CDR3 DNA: TGTGCCAGCTCACGGGACAGAGATGGCTACACCTTC

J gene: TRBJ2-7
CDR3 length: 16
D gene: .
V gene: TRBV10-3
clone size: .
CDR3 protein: CAISESGGRTVYEQYF
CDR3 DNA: TGTGCCATCAGTGAGTCGGGAGGACGAACCGTATACGAGCAGTACTTC

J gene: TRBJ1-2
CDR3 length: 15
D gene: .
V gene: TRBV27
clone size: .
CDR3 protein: CASSLSVRGNYGYTF
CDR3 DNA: TGTGCCAGCAGTTTATCTGTCAGGGGTAACTATGGCTACACCTTC

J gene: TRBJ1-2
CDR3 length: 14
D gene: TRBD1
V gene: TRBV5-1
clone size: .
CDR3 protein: CASSLAGTGYGYTF
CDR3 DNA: TGCGCCAGCAGCTTGGCCGGGACAGGGTATGGCTACACCTTC

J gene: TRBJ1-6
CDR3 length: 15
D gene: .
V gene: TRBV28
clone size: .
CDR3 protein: CASSLRGSYNSPLHF
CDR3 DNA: TGTGCCAGCAGTTTAAGGGGGTCGTATAATTCACCCCTCCACTTT

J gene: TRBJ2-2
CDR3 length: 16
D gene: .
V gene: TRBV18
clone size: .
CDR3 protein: CASSPDRSPGTGELFF
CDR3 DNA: TGTGCCAGCTCACCCGACAGAAGCCCAGGCACCGGGGAGCTGTTTTTT

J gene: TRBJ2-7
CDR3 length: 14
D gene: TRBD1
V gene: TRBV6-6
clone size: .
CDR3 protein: CASSYGDRAYEQYF
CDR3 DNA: TGTGCCAGCAGTTACGGTGACAGGGCCTACGAGCAGTACTTC

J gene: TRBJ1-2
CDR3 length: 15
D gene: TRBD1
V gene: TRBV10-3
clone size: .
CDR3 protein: CAIRGTGASYDGYTF
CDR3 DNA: TGTGCCATCAGGGGGACAGGGGCGAGTTACGATGGCTACACCTTC

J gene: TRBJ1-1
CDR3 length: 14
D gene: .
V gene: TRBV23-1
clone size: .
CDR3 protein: CASRVGGPHTEAFF
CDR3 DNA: TGCGCCAGCCGGGTGGGAGGGCCTCACACTGAAGCTTTCTTT

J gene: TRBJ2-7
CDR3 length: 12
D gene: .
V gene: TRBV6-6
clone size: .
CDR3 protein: CASSTASYEQYF
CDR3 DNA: TGTGCCAGCAGTACTGCCTCCTACGAGCAGTACTTC

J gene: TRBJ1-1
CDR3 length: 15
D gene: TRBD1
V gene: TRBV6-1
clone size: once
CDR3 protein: CASSTRDRKNTEAFF
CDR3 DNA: TGTGCCAGCAGTACGCGGGACAGAAAGAACACTGAAGCTTTCTTT

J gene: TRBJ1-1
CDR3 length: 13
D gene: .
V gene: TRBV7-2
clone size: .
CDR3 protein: CASSLWGGTEAFF
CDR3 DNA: TGTGCCAGCAGCTTATGGGGAGGCACTGAAGCTTTCTTT

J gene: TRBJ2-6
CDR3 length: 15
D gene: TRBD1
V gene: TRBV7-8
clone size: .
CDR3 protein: CASSSDRAGANVLTF
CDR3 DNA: TGTGCCAGCAGCTCGGACAGGGCTGGGGCCAACGTCCTGACTTTC

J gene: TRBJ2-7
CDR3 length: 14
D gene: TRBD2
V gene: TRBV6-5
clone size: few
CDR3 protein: CASRRGLATGEQYF
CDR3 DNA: TGTGCCAGCAGAAGGGGACTAGCTACCGGCGAGCAGTACTTC

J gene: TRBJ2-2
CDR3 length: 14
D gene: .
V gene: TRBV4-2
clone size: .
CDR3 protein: CASSQEAVSGELFF
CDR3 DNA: TGTGCCAGCAGCCAAGAGGCGGTTTCCGGGGAGCTGTTTTTT

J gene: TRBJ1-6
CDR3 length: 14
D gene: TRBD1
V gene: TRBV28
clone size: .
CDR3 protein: CASRVTGYNSPLHF
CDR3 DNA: TGTGCCAGCAGGGTGACAGGGTACAATTCACCCCTCCACTTT

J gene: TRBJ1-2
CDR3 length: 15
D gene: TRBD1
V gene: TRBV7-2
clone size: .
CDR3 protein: CASSTTGTASYGYTF
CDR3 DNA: TGTGCCAGCAGTACGACCGGGACAGCGTCGTATGGCTACACCTTC

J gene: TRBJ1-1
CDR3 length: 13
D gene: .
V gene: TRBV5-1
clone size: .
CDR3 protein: CASGRDKNTEAFF
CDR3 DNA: TGCGCCAGCGGCCGCGACAAGAACACTGAAGCTTTCTTT

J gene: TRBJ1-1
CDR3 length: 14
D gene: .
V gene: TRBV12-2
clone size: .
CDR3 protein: CASRLRDRGPEAFF
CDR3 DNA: TGTGCAAGTCGCCTGCGGGACAGGGGACCTGAAGCTTTCTTT

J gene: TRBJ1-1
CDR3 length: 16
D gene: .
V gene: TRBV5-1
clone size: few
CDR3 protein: CASSADKASMNTEAFF
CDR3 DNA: TGCGCCAGCAGCGCGGACAAGGCCTCAATGAACACTGAAGCTTTCTTT